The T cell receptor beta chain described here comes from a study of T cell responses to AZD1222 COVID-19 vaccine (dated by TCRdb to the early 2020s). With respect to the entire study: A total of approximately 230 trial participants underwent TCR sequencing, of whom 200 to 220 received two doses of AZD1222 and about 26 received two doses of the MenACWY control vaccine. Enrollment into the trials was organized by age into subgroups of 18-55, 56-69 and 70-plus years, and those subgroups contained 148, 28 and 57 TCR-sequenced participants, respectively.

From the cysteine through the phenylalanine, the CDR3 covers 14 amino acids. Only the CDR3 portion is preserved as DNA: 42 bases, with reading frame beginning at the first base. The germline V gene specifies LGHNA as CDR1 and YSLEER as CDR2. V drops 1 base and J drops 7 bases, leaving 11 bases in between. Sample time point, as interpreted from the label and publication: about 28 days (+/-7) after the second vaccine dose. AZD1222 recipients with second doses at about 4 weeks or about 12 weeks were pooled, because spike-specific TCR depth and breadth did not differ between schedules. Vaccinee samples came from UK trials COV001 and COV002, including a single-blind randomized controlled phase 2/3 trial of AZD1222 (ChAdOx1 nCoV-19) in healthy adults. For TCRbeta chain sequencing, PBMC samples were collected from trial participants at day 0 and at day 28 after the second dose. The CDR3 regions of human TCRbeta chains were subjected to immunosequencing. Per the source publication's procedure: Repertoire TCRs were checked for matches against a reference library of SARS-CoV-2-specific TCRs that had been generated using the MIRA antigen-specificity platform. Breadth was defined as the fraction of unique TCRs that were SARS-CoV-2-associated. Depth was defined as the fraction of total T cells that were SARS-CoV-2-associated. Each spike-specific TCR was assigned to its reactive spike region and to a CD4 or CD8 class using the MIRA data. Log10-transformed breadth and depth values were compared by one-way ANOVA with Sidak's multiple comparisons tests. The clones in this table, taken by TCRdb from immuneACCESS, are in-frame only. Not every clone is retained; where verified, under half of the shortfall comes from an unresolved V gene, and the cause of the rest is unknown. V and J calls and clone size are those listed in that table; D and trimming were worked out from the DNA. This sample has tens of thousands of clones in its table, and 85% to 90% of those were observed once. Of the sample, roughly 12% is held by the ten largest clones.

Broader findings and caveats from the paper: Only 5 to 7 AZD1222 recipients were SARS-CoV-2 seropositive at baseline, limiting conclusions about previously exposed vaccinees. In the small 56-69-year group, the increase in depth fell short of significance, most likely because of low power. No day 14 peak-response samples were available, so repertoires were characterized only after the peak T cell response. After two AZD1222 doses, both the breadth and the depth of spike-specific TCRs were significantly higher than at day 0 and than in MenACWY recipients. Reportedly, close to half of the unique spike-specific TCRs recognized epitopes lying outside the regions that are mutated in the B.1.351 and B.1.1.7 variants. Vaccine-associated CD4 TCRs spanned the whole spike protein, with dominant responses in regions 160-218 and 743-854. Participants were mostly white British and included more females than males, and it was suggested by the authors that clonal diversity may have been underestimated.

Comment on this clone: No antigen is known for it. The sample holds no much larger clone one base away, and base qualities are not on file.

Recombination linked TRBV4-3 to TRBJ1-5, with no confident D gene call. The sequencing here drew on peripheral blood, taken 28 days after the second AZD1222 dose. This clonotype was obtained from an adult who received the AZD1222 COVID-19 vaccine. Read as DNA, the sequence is TGCGCCAGCAGCCAAGGTCCCGAGAACCAGCCCCAGCATTTT. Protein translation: CASSQGPENQPQHF.